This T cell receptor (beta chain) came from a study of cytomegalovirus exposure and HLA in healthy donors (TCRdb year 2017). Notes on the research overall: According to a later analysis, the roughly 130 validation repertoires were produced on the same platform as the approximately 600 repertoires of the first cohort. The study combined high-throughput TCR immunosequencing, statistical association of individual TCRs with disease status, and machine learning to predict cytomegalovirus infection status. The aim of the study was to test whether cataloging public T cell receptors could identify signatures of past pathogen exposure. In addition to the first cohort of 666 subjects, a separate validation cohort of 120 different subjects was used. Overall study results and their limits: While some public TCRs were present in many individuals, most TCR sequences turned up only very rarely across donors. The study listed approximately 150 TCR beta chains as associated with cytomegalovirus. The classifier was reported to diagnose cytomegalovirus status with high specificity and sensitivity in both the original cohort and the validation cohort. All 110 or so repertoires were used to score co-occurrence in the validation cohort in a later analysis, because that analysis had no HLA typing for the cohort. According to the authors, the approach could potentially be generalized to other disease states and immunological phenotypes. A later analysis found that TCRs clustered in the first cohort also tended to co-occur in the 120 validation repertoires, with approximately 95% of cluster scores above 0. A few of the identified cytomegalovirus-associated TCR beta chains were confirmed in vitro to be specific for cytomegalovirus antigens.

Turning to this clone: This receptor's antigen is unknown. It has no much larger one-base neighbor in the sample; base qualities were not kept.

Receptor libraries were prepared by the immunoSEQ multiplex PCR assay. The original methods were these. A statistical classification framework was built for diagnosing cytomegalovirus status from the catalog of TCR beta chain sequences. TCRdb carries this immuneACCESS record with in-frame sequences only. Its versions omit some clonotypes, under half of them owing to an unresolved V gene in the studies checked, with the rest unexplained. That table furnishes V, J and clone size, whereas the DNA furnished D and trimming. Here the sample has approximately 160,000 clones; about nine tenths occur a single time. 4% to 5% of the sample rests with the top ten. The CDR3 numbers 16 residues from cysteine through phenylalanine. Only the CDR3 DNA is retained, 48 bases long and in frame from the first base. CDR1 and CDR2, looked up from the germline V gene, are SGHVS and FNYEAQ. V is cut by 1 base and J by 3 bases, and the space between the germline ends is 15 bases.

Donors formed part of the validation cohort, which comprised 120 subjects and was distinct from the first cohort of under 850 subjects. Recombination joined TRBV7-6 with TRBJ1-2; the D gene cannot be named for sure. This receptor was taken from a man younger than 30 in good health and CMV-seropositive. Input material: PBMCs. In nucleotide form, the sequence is TGTGCCAGCAGCTTAGAAGGGTACGCGAGGGACTATGGCTACACCTTC. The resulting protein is CASSLEGYARDYGYTF.